This is a list of T cell receptor beta chains from one sample in a study of cytomegalovirus exposure and HLA in healthy donors. Clones were sequenced by immunoSEQ multiplex PCR, and TCRdb holds only the in-frame ones, with some missing. This sample has roughly 150,000 clones, with roughly 80% found just once. The sample consisted of PBMCs. The receptors were gathered from a male donor in good health and CMV-seronegative. CDR3s include the opening cysteine and the closing phenylalanine or tryptophan. Each record gives: D gene, clone size, J gene, V gene, CDR3 protein, CDR3 DNA. A D gene is named only where the DNA matches it firmly. Clone size is not always given. Where it is, it says once, few, many or a class for expanded clones.

TRBD2 NA TRBJ2-1 TRBV7-2 CASSLALASGGYNEQFF TGTGCCAGCAGCTTAGCGCTGGCTAGCGGGGGGTACAATGAGCAGTTCTTC
NA NA TRBJ2-5 TRBV7-6 CASSRGASQETQYF TGTGCCAGCAGCCGCGGGGCTTCCCAAGAGACCCAGTACTTC
NA few TRBJ2-2 TRBV6-4 CASSLNSGMNTGELFF TGTGCCAGCAGTCTGAACAGCGGTATGAACACCGGGGAGCTGTTTTTT
NA few TRBJ2-5 TRBV6-1 CASRGVTQETQYF TGTGCCAGCAGGGGAGTTACCCAAGAGACCCAGTACTTC
NA NA TRBJ2-1 TRBV30 CAWSGGLSYNEQFF TGTGCCTGGAGTGGGGGGCTCTCCTACAATGAGCAGTTCTTC
TRBD1 NA TRBJ2-7 TRBV4-1 CASTLNTGVAYEQYF TGCGCCAGTACTCTCAATACAGGGGTTGCCTACGAGCAGTACTTC
TRBD1 NA TRBJ1-1 TRBV28 CASSYRGQAEAFF TGTGCCAGCAGTTACAGGGGGCAAGCTGAAGCTTTCTTT
TRBD2 NA TRBJ2-7 TRBV19 CASSLDAGGPREQYF TGTGCCAGTAGCCTCGACGCGGGAGGGCCTAGGGAGCAGTACTTC
TRBD2 NA TRBJ2-1 TRBV6-5 CASFQRENNEQFF TGTGCCAGCTTCCAGCGGGAGAACAATGAGCAGTTCTTC
TRBD1 NA TRBJ1-2 TRBV5-6 CASSLGVGTGAYGYTF TGTGCCAGCAGCTTGGGCGTCGGGACAGGGGCATATGGCTACACCTTC
TRBD2 NA TRBJ2-1 TRBV10-3 CAIEREGAGEQFF TGTGCCATTGAGCGGGAGGGGGCTGGTGAGCAGTTCTTC
NA NA TRBJ2-7 TRBV11-2 CASSLGWAGAYEQYF TGTGCCAGCAGCTTAGGGTGGGCAGGGGCCTACGAGCAGTACTTC
NA NA TRBJ1-1 TRBV10-3 CAIRTDGMNTEAFF TGTGCCATCCGAACCGACGGGATGAACACTGAAGCTTTCTTT
NA few TRBJ1-5 TRBV18 CASSPGGKANQPQHF TGTGCCAGCTCACCAGGAGGGAAGGCAAACCAGCCCCAGCATTTT
NA once TRBJ2-7 TRBV11-1 CASSLAGRGYEQYF TGTGCCAGCAGCTTAGCCGGCAGGGGATACGAGCAGTACTTC
TRBD1 NA TRBJ1-5 TRBV28 CASSPRQGLGNQPQHF TGTGCCAGCAGTCCCCGACAGGGGTTAGGCAATCAGCCCCAGCATTTT
NA NA TRBJ1-4 TRBV18 CASSRERVANEKLFF TGTGCCAGCTCACGCGAGCGTGTTGCTAATGAAAAACTGTTTTTT
TRBD1 NA TRBJ1-2 TRBV19 CASSDPGQGNYGYTF TGTGCCAGTAGTGACCCGGGACAGGGGAACTATGGCTACACCTTC
NA few TRBJ2-1 TRBV28 CASFRRISYNEQFF TGTGCCAGTTTTCGGAGGATCTCCTACAATGAGCAGTTCTTC
TRBD2 NA TRBJ2-2 TRBV4-3 CASSQEASGSVYGELFF TGCGCCAGCAGCCAAGAGGCTAGCGGGAGTGTTTACGGGGAGCTGTTTTTT
NA once TRBJ2-2 TRBV27 CASTRNGDPTGELFF TGTGCCAGCACACGGAACGGGGATCCCACCGGGGAGCTGTTTTTT
NA NA TRBJ2-2 TRBV29-1 CSVRTARGDTGELFF TGCAGCGTTCGGACGGCCAGGGGTGACACCGGGGAGCTGTTTTTT
NA NA TRBJ1-2 TRBV5-4 CASSQGYGYTF TGTGCCAGCAGCCAGGGCTATGGCTACACCTTC
TRBD2 few TRBJ2-1 TRBV28 CASRGTSEWNEQFF TGTGCCAGCAGAGGGACTAGCGAGTGGAATGAGCAGTTCTTC
NA NA TRBJ2-7 TRBV6-1 CASRGPGQYF TGTGCCTCCAGAGGCCCGGGGCAGTACTTC
TRBD2 NA TRBJ2-7 TRBV9 CASTPSGKSYEQYF TGTGCCAGCACCCCTAGCGGGAAAAGCTACGAGCAGTACTTC
NA NA TRBJ1-1 TRBV18 CASSPPGTSNMNTEAFF TGTGCCAGCTCACCACCGGGGACATCGAACATGAACACTGAAGCTTTCTTT
NA NA TRBJ1-5 TRBV28 CASISQAGQPQHF TGTGCCAGCATTTCGCAGGCGGGCCAGCCCCAGCATTTT
TRBD1 NA TRBJ2-2 TRBV6-4 CASGGQGNTGELFF TGTGCCAGCGGTGGACAGGGGAACACCGGGGAGCTGTTTTTT
NA NA TRBJ1-3 TRBV9 CASSVDQGGNTIYF TGTGCCAGCAGCGTAGACCAGGGAGGAAACACCATATATTTT
NA NA TRBJ2-5 TRBV6-1 CASSNRHQETQYF TGTGCCAGCAGCAACAGGCACCAAGAGACCCAGTACTTC
NA NA TRBJ2-7 TRBV4-1 CASSQDRGVGSYEQYF TGCGCCAGCAGCCAAGACAGGGGAGTAGGTTCTTACGAGCAGTACTTC
NA NA TRBJ2-5 TRBV7-2 CASSLVWRGTQETQYF TGTGCCAGCAGCTTAGTGTGGCGCGGGACTCAAGAGACCCAGTACTTC
NA NA TRBJ1-1 TRBV4-3 CASSQGHVNTEAFF TGCGCCAGCAGCCAGGGACACGTGAACACTGAAGCTTTCTTT
NA NA TRBJ2-6 TRBV5-8 CASSYDSGPSANVLTF TGTGCCAGCAGCTACGATTCTGGGCCCTCGGCCAACGTCCTGACTTTC
NA NA TRBJ1-2 TRBV5-1 CASSLEPEGFYGYTF TGCGCCAGCAGCTTGGAGCCGGAGGGATTCTATGGCTACACCTTC
TRBD1 NA TRBJ1-2 TRBV28 CASSPEGQGIHGYTF TGTGCCAGCAGTCCCGAGGGACAGGGTATACATGGCTACACCTTC
TRBD1 NA TRBJ1-2 TRBV4-1 CASSQATGNNYGYTF TGCGCCAGCAGCCAAGCGACAGGGAACAACTATGGCTACACCTTC